This T cell receptor beta chain was sequenced in a study of cytomegalovirus exposure and HLA in healthy donors. Looking at the study overall: When fewer than 500 donors were genotyped, roughly 82% of them were found to fall in the Caucasian-associated ancestry cluster.

Primers: 60 Vbeta forward and 13 Jbeta reverse. Repertoires were generated with immunoSEQ multiplex PCR, while TCRdb's copy carries only in-frame clones and drops some. The sample lists approximately 130,000 clones, approximately 10% occurring once. The V gene's germline CDR1 is SNHLY and CDR2 FYNNEI. This CDR3 comprises 15 residues. V shed 7 bases, J shed 7 bases, and the junction held 8 bases outside the gene matches. This clone has a handful of counts. This sequence joins TRBV2 and TRBJ2-3; 13 nucleotides match TRBD2. The receptor was derived from a woman between 40 and 55 years old in good health and CMV-seropositive. Sequencing was carried out using PBMCs. The CDR3 sequence is CASTDRTSGGHTQYF. CDR3 bases: TGTGCCAGCACGGACCGGACTAGCGGGGGACATACGCAGTATTTT.